The clone carrying this T cell receptor beta chain ranks as medium-sized. The data derive from a study of metastatic and nonmetastatic thyroid tumors. CDR3 size: 14 residues. CDR1 and CDR2 from the germline V gene are PRHDT and FYEKMQ (reference sequence). With 1 base removed from V and 2 bases from J, the gap between germline ends came to 6 bases. TCRdb used MiXCR to call clones anew from the PCR reads. The sample carries roughly 8,400 clones, 30% to 35% recorded once. No treatment had been given to any patient before thyroid surgery. The chain carries TRBV13 and TRBJ1-3; D unresolved. The receptor was isolated from a female donor with papillary thyroid cancer or a benign thyroid nodule (not recorded which). Some clones in this sample may be carry-over from other donors' samples. The specimen was tumor tissue. The DNA of the CDR3 is TGTGCCAGCAGCTTAGTGCCAACTGGAAACACCATATATTTT. Translation gives CASSLVPTGNTIYF.